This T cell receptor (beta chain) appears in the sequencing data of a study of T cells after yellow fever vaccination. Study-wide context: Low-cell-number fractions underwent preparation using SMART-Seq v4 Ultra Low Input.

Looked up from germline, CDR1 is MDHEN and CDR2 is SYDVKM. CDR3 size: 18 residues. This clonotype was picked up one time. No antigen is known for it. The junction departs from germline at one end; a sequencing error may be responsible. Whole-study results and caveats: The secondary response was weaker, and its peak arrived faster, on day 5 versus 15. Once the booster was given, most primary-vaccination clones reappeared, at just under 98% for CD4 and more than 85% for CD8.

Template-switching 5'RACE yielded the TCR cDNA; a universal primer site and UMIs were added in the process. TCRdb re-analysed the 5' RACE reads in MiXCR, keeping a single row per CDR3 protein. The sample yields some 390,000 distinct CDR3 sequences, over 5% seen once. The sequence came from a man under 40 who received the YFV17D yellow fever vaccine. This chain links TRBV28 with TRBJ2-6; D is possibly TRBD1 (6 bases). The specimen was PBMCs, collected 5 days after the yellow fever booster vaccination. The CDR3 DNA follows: TGTACCAGCAGTGTCCTGGACAGCTCGAGCTCTGGGGCCAACGTCCTGACTTTC. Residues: CTSSVLDSSSSGANVLTF.